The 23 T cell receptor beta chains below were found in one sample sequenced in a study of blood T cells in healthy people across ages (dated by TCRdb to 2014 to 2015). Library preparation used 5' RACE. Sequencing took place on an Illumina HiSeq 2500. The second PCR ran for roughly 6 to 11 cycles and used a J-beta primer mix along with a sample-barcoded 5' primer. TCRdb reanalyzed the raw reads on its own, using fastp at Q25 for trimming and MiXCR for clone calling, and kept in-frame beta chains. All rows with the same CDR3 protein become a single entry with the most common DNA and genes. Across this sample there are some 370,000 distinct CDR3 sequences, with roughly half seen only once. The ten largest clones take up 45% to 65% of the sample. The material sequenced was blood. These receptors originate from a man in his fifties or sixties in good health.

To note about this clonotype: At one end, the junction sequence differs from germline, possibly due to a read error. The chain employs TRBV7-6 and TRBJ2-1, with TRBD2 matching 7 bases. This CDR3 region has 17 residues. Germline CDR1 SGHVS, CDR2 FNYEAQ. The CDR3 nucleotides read TGTGCCTGCAGCTTAGATGGCGGGGGTAGATTCTACAATGAGCAGTTCTTC. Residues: CACSLDGGGRFYNEQFF.

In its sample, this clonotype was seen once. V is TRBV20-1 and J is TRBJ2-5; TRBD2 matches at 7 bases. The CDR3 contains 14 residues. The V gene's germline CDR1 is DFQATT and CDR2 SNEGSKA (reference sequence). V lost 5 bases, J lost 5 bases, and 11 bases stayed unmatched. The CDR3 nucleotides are TGCAGTGCTCCTCCAGTTCGGGGGGAGGAGACCCAGTACTTC. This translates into CSAPPVRGEETQYF.

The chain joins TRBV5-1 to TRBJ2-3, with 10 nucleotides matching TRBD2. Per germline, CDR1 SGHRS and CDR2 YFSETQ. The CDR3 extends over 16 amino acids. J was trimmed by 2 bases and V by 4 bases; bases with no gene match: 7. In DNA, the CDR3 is TGCGCCAGCAGCCCTAGCGGGAGTAGGGCCACAGATACGCAGTATTTT. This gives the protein CASSPSGSRATDTQYF.

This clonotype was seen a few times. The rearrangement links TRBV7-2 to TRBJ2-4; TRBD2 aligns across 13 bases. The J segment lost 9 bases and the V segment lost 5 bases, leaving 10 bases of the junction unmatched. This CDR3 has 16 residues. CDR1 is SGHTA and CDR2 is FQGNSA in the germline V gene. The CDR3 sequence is CASSPRTSGRGGIQYF. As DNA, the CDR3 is TGTGCCAGCAGCCCACGGACTAGCGGGAGAGGCGGCATTCAGTACTTC.

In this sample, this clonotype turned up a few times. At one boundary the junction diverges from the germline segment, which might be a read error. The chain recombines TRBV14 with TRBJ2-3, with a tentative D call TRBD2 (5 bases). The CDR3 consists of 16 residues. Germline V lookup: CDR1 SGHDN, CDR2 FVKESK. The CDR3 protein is CASSKDAGLRTDTQYF. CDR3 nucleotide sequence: TGTGCCAGCAGCAAAGACGCGGGTTTGCGGACAGATACGCAGTATTTT. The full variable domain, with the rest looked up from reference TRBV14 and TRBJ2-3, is EAGVTQFPSHSVIEKGQTVTLRCDPISGHDNLYWYRRVMGKEIKFLLHFVKESKQDESGMPNNRFLAERTGGTYSTLKVQPAELEDSGVYFCASSKDAGLRTDTQYFGPGTRLTVL.

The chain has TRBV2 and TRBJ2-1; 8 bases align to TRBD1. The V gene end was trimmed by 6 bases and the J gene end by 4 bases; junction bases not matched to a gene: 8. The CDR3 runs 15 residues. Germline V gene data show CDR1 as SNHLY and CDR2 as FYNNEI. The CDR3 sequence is CASSRTRTGYNEQFF. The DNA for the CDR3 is TGTGCCAGCAGCCGGACGAGGACAGGGTACAATGAGCAGTTCTTC.

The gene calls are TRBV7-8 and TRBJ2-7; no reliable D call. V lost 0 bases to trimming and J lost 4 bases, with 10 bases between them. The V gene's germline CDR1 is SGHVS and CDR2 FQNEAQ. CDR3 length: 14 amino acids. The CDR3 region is CASSLAVTGYEQYF. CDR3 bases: TGTGCCAGCAGCTTAGCCGTGACGGGTTACGAGCAGTACTTC.

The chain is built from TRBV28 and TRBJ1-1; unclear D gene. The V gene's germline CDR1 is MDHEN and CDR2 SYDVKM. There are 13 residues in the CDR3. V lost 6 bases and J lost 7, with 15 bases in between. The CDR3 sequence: CASRGRYQSEAFF. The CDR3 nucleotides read TGTGCCAGCAGAGGAAGATATCAGAGTGAAGCTTTCTTT.

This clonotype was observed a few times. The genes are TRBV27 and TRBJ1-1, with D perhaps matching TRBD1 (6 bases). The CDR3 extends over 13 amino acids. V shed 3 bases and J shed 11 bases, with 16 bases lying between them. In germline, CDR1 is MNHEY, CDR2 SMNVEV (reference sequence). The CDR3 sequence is CASSLTGSLRAFF. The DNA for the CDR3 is TGTGCCAGCAGTTTGACAGGCTCCTTGAGGGCTTTCTTT.

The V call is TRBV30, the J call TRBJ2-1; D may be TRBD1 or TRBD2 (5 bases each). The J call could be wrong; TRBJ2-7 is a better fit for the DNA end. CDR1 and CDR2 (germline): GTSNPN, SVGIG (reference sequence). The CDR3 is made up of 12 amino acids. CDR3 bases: TGTGCCGCCCGGGGCGGGTACAATGAGCAGTACTTC. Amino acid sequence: CAARGGYNEQYF.

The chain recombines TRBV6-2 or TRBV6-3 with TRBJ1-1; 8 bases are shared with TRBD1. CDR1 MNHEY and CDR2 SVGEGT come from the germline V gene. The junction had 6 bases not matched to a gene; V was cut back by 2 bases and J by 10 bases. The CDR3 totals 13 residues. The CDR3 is CASSYVAGTGAFF. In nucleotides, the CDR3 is TGTGCCAGCAGTTACGTTGCCGGGACAGGAGCTTTCTTT.

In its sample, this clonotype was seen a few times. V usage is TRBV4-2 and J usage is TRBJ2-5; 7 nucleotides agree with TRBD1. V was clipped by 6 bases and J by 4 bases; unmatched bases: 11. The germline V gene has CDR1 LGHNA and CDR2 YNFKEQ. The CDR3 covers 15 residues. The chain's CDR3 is CASRRGPEIGETQYF. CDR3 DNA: TGTGCCAGCAGGAGGGGGCCGGAGATCGGAGAGACCCAGTACTTC.

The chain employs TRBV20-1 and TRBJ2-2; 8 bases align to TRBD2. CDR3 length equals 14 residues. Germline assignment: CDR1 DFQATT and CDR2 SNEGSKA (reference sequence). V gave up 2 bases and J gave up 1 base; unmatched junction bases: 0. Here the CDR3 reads CSARTSGNTGELFF. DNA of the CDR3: TGCAGTGCTAGAACTAGCGGGAACACCGGGGAGCTGTTTTTT.

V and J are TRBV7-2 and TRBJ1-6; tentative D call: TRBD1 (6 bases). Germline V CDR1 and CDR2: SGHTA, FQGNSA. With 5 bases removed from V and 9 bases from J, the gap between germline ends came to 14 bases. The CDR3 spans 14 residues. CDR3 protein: CASSRGGGASPLHF. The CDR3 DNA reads TGTGCCAGCAGCCGAGGCGGGGGGGCTTCACCCCTCCACTTT.

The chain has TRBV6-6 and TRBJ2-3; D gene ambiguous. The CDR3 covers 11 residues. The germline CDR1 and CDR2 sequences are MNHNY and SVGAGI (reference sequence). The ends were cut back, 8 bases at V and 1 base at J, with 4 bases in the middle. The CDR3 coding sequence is TGTGCCAGCCTTCGCACAGATACGCAGTATTTT. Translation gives CASLRTDTQYF.

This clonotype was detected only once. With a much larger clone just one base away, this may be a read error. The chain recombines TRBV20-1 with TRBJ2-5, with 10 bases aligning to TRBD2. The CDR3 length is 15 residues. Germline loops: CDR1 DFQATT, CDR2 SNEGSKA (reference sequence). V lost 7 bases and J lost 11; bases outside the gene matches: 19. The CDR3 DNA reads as TGCAGTGTGAACACGATAGCGGGGGGCCCGGGTGAGCAGTACTTC. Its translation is CSVNTIAGGPGEQYF.

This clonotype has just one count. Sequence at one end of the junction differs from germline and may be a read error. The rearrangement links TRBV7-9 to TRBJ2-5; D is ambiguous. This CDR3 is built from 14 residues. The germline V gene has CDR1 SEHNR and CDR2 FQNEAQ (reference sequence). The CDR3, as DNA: TGTACCAGCAGCGTAGTTTCCACCAAAGAGACCCAGTACTTC. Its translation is CTSSVVSTKETQYF. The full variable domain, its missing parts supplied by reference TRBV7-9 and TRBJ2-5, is DTGVSQNPRHKITKRGQNVTFRCDPISEHNRLYWYRQTLGQGPEFLTYFQNEAQLEKSRLLSDRFSAERPKGSFSTLEIQRTEQGDSAMYLCTSSVVSTKETQYFGPGTRLLVL.

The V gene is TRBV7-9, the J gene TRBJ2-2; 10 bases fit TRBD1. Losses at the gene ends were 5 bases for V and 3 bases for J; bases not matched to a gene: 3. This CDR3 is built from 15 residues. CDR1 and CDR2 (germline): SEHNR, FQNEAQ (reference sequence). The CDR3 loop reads CASSPGTGDTGELFF. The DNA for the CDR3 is TGTGCCAGCAGCCCAGGGACAGGGGACACCGGGGAGCTGTTTTTT.

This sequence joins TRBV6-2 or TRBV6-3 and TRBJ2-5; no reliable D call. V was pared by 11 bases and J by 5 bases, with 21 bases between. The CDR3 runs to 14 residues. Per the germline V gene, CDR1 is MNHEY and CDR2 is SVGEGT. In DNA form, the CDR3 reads TGTGCCGGCACCTACGGCAGGTTGATCGAGACCCAGTACTTC. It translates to CAGTYGRLIETQYF.

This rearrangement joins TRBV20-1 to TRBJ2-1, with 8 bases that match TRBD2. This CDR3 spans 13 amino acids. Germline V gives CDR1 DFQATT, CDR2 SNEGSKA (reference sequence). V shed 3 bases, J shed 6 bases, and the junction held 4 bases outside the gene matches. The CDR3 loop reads CSASPGGPNEQFF. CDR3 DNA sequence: TGCAGTGCTAGCCCGGGAGGGCCCAATGAGCAGTTCTTC.

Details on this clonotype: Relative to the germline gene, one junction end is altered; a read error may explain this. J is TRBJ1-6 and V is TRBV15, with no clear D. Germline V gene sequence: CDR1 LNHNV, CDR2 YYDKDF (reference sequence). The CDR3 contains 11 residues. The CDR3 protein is CATSGHSPPHF. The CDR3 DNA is TGTGCCACCAGCGGCCATTCACCCCCCCACTTT.

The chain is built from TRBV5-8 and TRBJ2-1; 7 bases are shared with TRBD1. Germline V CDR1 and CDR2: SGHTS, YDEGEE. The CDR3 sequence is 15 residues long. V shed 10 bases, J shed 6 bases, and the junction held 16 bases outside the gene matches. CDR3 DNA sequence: TGTGCCGGCTCAAGTTGGGGACAGTTCGGCAATGAGCAGTTCTTC. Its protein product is CAGSSWGQFGNEQFF.

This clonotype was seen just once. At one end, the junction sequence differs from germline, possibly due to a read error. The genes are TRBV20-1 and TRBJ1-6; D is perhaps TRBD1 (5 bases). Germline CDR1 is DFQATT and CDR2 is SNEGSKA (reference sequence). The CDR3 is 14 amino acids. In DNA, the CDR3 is TGCAGTGCCAGGGAGCCCTCCTATAATTCACCCTTCCACTTT. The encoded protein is CSAREPSYNSPFHF.